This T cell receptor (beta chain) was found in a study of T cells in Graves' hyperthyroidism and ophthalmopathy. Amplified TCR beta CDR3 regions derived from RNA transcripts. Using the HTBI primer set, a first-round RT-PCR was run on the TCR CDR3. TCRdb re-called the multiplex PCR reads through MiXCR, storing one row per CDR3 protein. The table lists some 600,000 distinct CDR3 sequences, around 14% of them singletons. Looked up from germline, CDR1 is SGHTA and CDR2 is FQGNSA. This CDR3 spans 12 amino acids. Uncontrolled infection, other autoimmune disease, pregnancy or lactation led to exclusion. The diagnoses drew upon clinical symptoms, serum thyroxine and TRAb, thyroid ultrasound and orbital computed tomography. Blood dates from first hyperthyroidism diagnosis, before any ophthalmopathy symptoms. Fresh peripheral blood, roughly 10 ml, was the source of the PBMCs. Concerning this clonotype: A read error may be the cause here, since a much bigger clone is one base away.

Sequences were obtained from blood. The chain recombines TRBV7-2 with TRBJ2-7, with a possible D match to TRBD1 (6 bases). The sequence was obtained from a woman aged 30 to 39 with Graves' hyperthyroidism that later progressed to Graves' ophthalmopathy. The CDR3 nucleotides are TGTTCCAGCCGGGACAACGACTACGAGCAGTACTTC. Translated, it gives CSSRDNDYEQYF.